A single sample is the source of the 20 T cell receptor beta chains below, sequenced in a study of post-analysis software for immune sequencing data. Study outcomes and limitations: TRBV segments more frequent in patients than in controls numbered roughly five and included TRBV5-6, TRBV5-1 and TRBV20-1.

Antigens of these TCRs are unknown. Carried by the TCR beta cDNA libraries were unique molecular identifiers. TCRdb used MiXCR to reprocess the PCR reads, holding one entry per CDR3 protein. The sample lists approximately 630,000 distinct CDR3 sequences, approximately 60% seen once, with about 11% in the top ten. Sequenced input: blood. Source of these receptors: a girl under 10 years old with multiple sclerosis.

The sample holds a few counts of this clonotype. CDR3 coding DNA: TGTGCCAGCAGCCTGGTTCATGGGACAGGGAGCTACAATGAGCAGTTCTTC. Protein: CASSLVHGTGSYNEQFF. The chain employs TRBV5-6 and TRBJ2-1; 9 bases fit TRBD1. This CDR3 has 17 residues. In germline, CDR1 is SGHDT, CDR2 YYEEEE. The trim removed 4 bases at V and 3 bases at J, leaving 11 bases unmatched.

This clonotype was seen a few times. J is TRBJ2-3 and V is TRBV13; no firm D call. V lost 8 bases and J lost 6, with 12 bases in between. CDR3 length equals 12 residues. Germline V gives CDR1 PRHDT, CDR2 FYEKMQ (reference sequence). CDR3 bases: TGTGCCAGCTCCATAACTTCGGATACGCAGTATTTT. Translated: CASSITSDTQYF.

CDR3 residues: CASSFPQGRNEQFF. In DNA, the CDR3 is TGTGCCAGCAGTTTCCCGCAGGGGAGGAATGAGCAGTTCTTC. The chain recombines TRBV28 with TRBJ2-1; either TRBD1 or TRBD2 may supply D (6 bases each). The CDR3 covers 14 residues. The V end was cut by 3 bases, the J end by 7 bases, with 13 bases between. Germline CDR1 is MDHEN and CDR2 is SYDVKM.

CDR3 protein: CASSLGTGGASGYTF. The CDR3 nucleotides are TGTGCCAGCAGCTTGGGGACAGGGGGCGCAAGCGGCTACACCTTC. V gene TRBV5-4 combines with J gene TRBJ1-2; 11 nucleotides line up with TRBD1. The CDR3 spans 15 residues. CDR1 is SGHNT, CDR2 YYREEE, per germline (reference sequence). With 0 bases clipped from V and 8 bases from J, the junction kept 6 bases outside the gene matches.

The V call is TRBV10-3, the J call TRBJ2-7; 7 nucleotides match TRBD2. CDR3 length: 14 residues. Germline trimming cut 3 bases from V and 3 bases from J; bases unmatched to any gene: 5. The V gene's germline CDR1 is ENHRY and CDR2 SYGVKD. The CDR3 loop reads CAISDPGLLYEQYF. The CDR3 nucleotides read TGTGCCATCAGTGACCCGGGACTACTCTACGAGCAGTACTTC.

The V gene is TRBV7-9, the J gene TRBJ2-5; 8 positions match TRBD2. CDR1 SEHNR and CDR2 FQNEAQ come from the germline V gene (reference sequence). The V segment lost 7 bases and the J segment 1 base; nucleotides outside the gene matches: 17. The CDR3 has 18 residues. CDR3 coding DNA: TGTGCCAGCACCCCCGCGGGACTAGGAAGTGTTCCCCAAGAGACCCAGTACTTC. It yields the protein CASTPAGLGSVPQETQYF.

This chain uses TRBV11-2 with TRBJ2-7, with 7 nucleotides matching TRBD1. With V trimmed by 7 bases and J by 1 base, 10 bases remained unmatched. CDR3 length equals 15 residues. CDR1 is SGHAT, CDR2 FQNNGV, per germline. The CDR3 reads CASNPGRQGSYEQYF. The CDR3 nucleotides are TGTGCCAGCAACCCCGGCCGACAGGGATCCTACGAGCAGTACTTC.

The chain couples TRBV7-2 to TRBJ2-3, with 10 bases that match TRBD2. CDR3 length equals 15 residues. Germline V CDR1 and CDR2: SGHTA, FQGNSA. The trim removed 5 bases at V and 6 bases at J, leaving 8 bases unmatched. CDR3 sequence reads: CASSPQRGGWDTQYF. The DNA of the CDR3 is TGTGCCAGCAGCCCCCAGCGGGGGGGGTGGGATACGCAGTATTTT.

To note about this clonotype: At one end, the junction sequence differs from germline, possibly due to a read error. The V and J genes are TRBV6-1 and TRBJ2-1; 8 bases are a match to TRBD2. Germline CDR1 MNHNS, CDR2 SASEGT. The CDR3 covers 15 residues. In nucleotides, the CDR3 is TGTGCCTGCAGTGAAGCGGGAGCGGGCGGCAATGAGCAGTTCTTC. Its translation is CACSEAGAGGNEQFF.

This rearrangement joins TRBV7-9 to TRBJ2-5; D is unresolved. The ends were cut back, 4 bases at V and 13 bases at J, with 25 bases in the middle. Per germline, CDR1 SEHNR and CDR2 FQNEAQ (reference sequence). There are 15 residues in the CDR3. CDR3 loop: CASSSGRLSSYERYF. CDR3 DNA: TGTGCCAGCAGCTCTGGGCGATTGAGCTCCTACGAGCGGTACTTC.

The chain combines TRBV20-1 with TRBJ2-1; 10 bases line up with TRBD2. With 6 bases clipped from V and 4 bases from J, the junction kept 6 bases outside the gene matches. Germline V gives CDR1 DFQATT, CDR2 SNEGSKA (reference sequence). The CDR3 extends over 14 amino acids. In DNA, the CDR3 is TGCAGTGCCTATCTAGCGGGAGTATACAATGAGCAGTTCTTC. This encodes CSAYLAGVYNEQFF.

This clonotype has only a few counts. CDR3 sequence: CASNPDHTGELFF. CDR3 nucleotides: TGTGCCAGCAATCCAGACCACACCGGGGAGCTGTTTTTT. The chain couples TRBV2 to TRBJ2-2; unclear D gene. V lost 7 bases, J lost 3 bases, and 9 bases lay in between. This CDR3 contains 13 residues. The germline V gene encodes CDR1 SNHLY and CDR2 FYNNEI. Variable domain in full (rest from reference TRBV2 and TRBJ2-2): EPEVTQTPSHQVTQMGQEVILRCVPISNHLYFYWYRQILGQKVEFLVSFYNNEISEKSEIFDDQFSVERPDGSNFTLKIRSTKLEDSAMYFCASNPDHTGELFFGEGSRLTVL.

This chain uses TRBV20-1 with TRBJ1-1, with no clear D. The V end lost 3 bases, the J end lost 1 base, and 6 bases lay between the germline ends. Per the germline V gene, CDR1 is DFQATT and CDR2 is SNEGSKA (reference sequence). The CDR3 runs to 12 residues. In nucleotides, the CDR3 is TGCAGTGCTAGGGTTAGGAACACTGAAGCTTTCTTT. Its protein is CSARVRNTEAFF.

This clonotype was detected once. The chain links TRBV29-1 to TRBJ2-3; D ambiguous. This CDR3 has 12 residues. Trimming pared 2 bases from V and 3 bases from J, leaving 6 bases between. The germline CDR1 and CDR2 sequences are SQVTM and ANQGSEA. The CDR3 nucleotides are TGCAGCGTTGAAATAGGTACAGATACGCAGTATTTT. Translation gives CSVEIGTDTQYF.

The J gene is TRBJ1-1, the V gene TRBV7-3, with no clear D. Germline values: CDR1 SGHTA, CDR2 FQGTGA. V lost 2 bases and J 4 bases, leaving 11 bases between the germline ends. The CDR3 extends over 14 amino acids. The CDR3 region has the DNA TGTGCCAGCAGCTTAGGAGGAAAAAGCACTGAAGCTTTCTTT. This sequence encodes CASSLGGKSTEAFF.

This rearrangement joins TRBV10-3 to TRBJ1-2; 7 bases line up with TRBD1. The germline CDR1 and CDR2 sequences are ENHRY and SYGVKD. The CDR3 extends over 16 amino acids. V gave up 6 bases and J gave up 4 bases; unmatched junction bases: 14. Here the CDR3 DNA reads TGTGCCATCAGCATGCCTAGGGACAGCGTTGCCTATGGCTACACCTTC. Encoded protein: CAISMPRDSVAYGYTF.

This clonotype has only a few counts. CDR3 DNA sequence: TGTGCCAGCAGCCTTAAAACAGATACGCAGTATTTT. Amino acid sequence: CASSLKTDTQYF. The genes are TRBV6-6 and TRBJ2-3; D remains unclear. V was cut by 6 bases and J by 3 bases, with 7 bases left in between. The CDR3 is 12 amino acids. Germline CDR1 MNHNY, CDR2 SVGAGI (reference sequence).

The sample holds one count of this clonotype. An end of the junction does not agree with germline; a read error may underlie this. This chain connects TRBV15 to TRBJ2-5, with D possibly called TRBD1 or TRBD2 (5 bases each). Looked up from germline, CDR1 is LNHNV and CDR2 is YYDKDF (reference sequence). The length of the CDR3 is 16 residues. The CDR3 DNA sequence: TGTACCACCAGCAGAGGGGAAACAGTCCCCCAAGAGACCCAGTACTTC. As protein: CTTSRGETVPQETQYF.

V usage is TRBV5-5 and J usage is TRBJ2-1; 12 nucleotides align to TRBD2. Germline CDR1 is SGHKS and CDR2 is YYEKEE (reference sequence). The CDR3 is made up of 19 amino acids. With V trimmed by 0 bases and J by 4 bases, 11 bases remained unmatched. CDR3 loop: CASSLAVTSGGPTYNEQFF. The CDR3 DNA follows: TGTGCCAGCAGCTTGGCTGTGACTAGCGGGGGACCAACTTACAATGAGCAGTTCTTC.

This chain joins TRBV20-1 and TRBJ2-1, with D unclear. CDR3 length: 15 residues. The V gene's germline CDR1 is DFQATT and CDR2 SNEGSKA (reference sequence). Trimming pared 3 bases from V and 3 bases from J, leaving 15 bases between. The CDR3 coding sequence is TGCAGTGCTAGCCGGAACCTCTCAAGCTACAATGAGCAGTTCTTC. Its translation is CSASRNLSSYNEQFF.